Described below is a single T cell receptor beta chain sequence and its context. Antigen specificity is unknown. Other DNA sequences in this sample translate to the same CDR3. The record originates from a study of cytomegalovirus exposure and HLA in healthy donors. Study-level background: Earlier work reported 90 million to 120 million unique TCR beta sequences from about 180 million T cells. Study conclusions and caveats: The study designated roughly 150 TCR beta chains cytomegalovirus-associated. The authors reported that TCR beta sequences could predict HLA-A and HLA-B alleles. These predictions were accurate for most subjects in the first cohort.

Both 60 Vbeta primers and 13 Jbeta primers went into the PCR. Per the original methods: Some 10 million of 65 million to 95 million unique TCR beta chains were shared, per a later count. Method: immunoSEQ multiplex PCR; TCRdb's copy keeps in-frame clones and lacks some. The D gene and trimming were derived from the DNA, and the V and J assignments and clone size from that table. The data contain about 150,000 clones, around 83% of them singletons. Germline V gene sequence: CDR1 KGHSH, CDR2 LQKENI. Trimming stripped 0 bases from V and 0 bases from J, with 5 bases between. The CDR3 runs 14 residues. The J gene is TRBJ1-1, the V gene TRBV18; no reliable D call. The material sequenced was PBMCs. The clonotype was recovered from a woman between 50 and 59 years old in good health and CMV-seropositive. The CDR3 bases are TGTGCCAGCTCACCACCCTCAGTGAACACTGAAGCTTTCTTT. Amino acid sequence: CASSPPSVNTEAFF.